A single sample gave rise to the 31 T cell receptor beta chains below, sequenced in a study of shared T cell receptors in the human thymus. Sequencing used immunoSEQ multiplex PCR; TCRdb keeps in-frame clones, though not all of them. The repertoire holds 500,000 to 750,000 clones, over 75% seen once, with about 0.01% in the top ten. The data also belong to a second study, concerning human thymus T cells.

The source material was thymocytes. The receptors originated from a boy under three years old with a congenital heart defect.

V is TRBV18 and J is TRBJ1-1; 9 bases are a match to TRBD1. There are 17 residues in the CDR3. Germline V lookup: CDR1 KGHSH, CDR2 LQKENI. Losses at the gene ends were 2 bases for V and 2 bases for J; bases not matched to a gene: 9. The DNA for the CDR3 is TGTGCCAGCTCACCAATGGGGGGACAGGGTTCAAACACTGAAGCTTTCTTT. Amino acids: CASSPMGGQGSNTEAFF.

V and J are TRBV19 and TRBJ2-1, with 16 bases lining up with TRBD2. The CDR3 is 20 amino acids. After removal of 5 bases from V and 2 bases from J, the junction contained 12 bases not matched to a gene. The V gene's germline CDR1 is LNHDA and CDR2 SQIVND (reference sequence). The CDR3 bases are TGTGCCAGTAGTGACCTTATGGGACTAGCGGGAGGGTCGGCCTACAATGAGCAGTTCTTC. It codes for CASSDLMGLAGGSAYNEQFF. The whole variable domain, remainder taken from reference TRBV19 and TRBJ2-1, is DGGITQSPKYLFRKEGQNVTLSCEQNLNHDAMYWYRQDPGQGLRLIYYSQIVNDFQKGDIAEGYSVSREKKESFPLTVTSAQKNPTAFYLCASSDLMGLAGGSAYNEQFFGPGTRLTVL.

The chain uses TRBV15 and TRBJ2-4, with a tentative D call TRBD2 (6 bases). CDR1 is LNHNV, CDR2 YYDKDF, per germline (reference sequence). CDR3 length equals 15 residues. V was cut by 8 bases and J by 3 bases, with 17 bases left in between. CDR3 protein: CATDGGGTGKNIQYF. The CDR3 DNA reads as TGTGCCACCGACGGGGGTGGAACAGGCAAAAACATTCAGTACTTC.

This chain's CDR3 is CASSLAVGTGYAFF. CDR3 DNA: TGTGCCAGCAGCTTAGCAGTGGGGACAGGGTATGCTTTCTTT. The chain has TRBV11-2 and TRBJ1-1; 9 bases are shared with TRBD1. Trimming took 1 base from V and 11 from J; bases not matched to a gene: 8. Germline V CDR1 and CDR2: SGHAT, FQNNGV. The CDR3 runs 14 residues.

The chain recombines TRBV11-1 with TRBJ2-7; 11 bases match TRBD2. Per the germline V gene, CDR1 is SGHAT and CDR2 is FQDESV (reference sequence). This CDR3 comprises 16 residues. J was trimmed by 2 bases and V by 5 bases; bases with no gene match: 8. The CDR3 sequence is CASSPIAGGSTYEQYF. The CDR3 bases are TGTGCCAGCAGCCCCATAGCGGGAGGGTCAACCTACGAGCAGTACTTC.

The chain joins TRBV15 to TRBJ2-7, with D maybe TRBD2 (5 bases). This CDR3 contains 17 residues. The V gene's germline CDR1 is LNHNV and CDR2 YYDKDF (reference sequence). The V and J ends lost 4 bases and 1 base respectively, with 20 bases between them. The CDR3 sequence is CATSTRGSDGISYEQYF. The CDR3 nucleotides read TGTGCCACCAGCACCAGAGGGTCGGACGGGATTTCCTACGAGCAGTACTTC.

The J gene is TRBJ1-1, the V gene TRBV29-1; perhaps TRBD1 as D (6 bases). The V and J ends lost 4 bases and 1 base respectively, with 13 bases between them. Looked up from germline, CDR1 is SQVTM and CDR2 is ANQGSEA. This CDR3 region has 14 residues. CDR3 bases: TGCAGCGTTGTGGGGACATCGGGGAACACTGAAGCTTTCTTT. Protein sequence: CSVVGTSGNTEAFF.

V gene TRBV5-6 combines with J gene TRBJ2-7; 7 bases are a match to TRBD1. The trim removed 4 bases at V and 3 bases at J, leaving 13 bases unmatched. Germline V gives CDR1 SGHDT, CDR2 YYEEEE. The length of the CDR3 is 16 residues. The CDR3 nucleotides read TGTGCCAGCAGCCAAGGGGGCTCGGCAGGGGGCTACGAGCAGTACTTC. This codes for CASSQGGSAGGYEQYF. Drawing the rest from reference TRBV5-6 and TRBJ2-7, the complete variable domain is DAGVTQSPTHLIKTRGQQVTLRCSPKSGHDTVSWYQQALGQGPQFIFQYYEEEERQRGNFPDRFSGHQFPNYSSELNVNALLLGDSALYLCASSQGGSAGGYEQYFGPGTRLTVT.

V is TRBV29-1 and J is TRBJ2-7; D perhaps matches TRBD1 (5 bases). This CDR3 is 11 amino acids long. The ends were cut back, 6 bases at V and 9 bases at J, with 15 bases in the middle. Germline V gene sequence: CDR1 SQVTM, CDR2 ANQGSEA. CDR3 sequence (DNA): TGCAGCGTCTCGGGCGAGACAGTGCAGTACTTC. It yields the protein CSVSGETVQYF.

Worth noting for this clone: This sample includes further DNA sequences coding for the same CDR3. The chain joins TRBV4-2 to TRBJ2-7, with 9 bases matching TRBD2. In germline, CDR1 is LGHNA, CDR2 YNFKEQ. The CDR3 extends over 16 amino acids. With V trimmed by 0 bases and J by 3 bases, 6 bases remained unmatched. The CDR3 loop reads CASSQDFSGRGYEQYF. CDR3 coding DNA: TGTGCCAGCAGCCAAGATTTTAGCGGGAGAGGCTACGAGCAGTACTTC.

CDR3 amino acids: CASSLPVIGGKGTEAFF. The CDR3 region has the DNA TGCGCCAGCAGCCTGCCTGTAATTGGGGGCAAGGGCACTGAAGCTTTCTTT. The V gene is TRBV5-1, the J gene TRBJ1-1, with D tentatively TRBD1 (6 bases). The CDR3 runs to 17 residues. CDR1 is SGHRS and CDR2 is YFSETQ in the germline V gene. V shed 4 bases and J shed 4 bases, with 23 bases lying between them.

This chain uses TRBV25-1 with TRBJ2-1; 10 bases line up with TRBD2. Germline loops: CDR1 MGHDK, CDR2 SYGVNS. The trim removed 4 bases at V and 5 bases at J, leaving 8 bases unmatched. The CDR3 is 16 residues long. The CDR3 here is CASSAAVAGGHNEQFF. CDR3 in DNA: TGTGCCAGCAGTGCCGCCGTAGCGGGAGGCCACAATGAGCAGTTCTTC.

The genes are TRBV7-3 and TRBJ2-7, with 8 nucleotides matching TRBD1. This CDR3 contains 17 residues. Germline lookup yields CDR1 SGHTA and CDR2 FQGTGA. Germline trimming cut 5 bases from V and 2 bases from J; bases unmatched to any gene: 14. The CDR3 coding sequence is TGTGCCAGCAGCCCCATACAGGGGGACCCACATCCCTACGAGCAGTACTTC. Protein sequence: CASSPIQGDPHPYEQYF.

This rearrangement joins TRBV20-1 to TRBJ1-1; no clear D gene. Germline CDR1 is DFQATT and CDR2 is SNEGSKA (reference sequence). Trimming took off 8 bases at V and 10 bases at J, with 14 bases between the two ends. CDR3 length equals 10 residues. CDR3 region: CSTSTRGAFF. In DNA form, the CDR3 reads TGCAGTACCTCGACCCGCGGAGCTTTCTTT.

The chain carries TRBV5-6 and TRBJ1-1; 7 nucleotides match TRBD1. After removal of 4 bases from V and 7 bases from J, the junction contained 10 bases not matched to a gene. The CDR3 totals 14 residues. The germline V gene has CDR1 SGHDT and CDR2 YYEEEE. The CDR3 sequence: CASSEQLRGNEAFF. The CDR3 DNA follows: TGTGCCAGCAGCGAACAGCTCAGGGGGAATGAAGCTTTCTTT.

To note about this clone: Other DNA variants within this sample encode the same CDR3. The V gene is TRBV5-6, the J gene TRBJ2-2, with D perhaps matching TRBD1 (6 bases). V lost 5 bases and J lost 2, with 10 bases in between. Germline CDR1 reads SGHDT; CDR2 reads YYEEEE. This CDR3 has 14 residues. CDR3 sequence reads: CASSSGQNTGELFF. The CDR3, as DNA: TGTGCCAGCAGTTCGGGACAAAACACCGGGGAGCTGTTTTTT.

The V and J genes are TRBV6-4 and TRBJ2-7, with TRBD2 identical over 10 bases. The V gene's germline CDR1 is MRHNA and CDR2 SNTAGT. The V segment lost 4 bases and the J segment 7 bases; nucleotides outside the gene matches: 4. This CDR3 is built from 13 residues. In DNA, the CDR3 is TGTGCCAGCAGTGTTCTAGCGGGGGATGAGCAGTACTTC. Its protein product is CASSVLAGDEQYF.

The CDR3 is CASSLGPRLAGVHEQFF. The CDR3 DNA reads TGTGCCAGCAGCTTAGGGCCTAGACTAGCGGGAGTCCATGAGCAGTTCTTC. This chain joins TRBV7-8 and TRBJ2-1; TRBD2 aligns across 12 bases. Germline assignment: CDR1 SGHVS and CDR2 FQNEAQ. With V trimmed by 1 base and J by 8 bases, 9 bases remained unmatched. This CDR3 is built from 17 residues. The entire variable domain, with the rest obtained from reference TRBV7-8 and TRBJ2-1, is as follows: GAGVSQSPRYKVAKRGQDVALRCDPISGHVSLFWYQQALGQGPEFLTYFQNEAQLDKSGLPSDRFFAERPEGSVSTLKIQRTQQEDSAVYLCASSLGPRLAGVHEQFFGPGTRLTVL.

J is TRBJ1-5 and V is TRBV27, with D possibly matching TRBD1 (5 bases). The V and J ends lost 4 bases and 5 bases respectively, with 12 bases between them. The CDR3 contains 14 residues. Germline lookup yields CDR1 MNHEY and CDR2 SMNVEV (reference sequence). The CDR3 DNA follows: TGTGCCAGCAGTTCAGCGGGGGGGTATCAGCCCCAGCATTTT. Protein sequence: CASSSAGGYQPQHF.

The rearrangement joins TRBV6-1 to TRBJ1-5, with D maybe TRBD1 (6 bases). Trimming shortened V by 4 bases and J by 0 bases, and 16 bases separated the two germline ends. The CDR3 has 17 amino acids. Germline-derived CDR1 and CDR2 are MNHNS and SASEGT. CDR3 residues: CASSVGQSLNSNQPQHF. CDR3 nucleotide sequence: TGTGCCAGCAGTGTCGGACAGAGTCTTAATAGCAATCAGCCCCAGCATTTT.

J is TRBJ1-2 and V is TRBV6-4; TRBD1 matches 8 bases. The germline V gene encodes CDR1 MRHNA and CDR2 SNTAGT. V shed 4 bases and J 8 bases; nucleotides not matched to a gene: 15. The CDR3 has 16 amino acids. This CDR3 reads CASSVNGPGGGGGYTF. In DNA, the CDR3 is TGTGCCAGCAGTGTCAATGGTCCAGGGGGCGGCGGCGGCTACACCTTC.

The CDR3, as DNA: TGTGCCACCAGCAGAGATCGGGTAGCGGGAGGGCCAGATACGCAGTATTTT. Protein: CATSRDRVAGGPDTQYF. The chain carries TRBV15 and TRBJ2-3; 11 bases line up with TRBD2. Germline V gene data show CDR1 as LNHNV and CDR2 as YYDKDF (reference sequence). After removal of 0 bases from V and 4 bases from J, the junction contained 6 bases not matched to a gene. The CDR3 loop spans 17 amino acids.

The CDR3 protein is CASRQTCSSYEQYF. CDR3 bases: TGTGCCAGTAGGCAGACATGCAGCTCCTACGAGCAGTACTTC. V usage is TRBV19 and J usage is TRBJ2-7; no definite D call. The CDR3 is 14 amino acids. The V gene lost 6 bases and the J gene lost 0 bases, with 12 bases spanning the gap. CDR1 LNHDA and CDR2 SQIVND come from the germline V gene (reference sequence).

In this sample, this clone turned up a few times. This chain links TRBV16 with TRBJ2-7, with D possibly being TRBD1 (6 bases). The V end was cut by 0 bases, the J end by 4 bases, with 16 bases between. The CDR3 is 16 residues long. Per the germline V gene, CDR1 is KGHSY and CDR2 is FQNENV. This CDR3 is CASSQSGQTTRYEQYF. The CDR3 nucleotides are TGTGCCAGCAGCCAATCCGGACAGACTACCAGGTACGAGCAGTACTTC.

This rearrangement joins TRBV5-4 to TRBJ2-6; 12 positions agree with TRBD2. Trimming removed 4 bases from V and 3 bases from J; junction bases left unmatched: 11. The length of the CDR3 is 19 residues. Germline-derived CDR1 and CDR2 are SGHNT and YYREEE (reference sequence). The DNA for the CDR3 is TGTGCCAGCAGCGCCCACCCGACTAGCGGGAGAGGTGGGGCCAACGTCCTGACTTTC. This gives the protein CASSAHPTSGRGGANVLTF.

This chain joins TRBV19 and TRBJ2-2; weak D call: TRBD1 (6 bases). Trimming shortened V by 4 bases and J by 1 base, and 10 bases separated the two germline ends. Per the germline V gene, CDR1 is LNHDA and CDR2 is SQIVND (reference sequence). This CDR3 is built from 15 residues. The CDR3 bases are TGTGCCAGTAGTAAAGGCAGGGGGAACACCGGGGAGCTGTTTTTT. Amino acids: CASSKGRGNTGELFF.

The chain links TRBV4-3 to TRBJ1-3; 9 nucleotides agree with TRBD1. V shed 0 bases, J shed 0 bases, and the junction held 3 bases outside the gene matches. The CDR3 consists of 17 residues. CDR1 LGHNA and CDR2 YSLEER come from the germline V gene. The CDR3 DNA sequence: TGCGCCAGCAGCCAAGAGGGGACAGGGATCTCTGGAAACACCATATATTTT. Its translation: CASSQEGTGISGNTIYF.

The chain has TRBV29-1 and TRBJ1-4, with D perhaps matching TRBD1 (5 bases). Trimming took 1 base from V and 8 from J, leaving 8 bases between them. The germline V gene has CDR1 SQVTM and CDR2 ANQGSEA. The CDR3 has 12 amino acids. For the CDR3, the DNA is TGCAGCGTTGAAGGTGGGGGGGAAAAACTGTTTTTT. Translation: CSVEGGGEKLFF.

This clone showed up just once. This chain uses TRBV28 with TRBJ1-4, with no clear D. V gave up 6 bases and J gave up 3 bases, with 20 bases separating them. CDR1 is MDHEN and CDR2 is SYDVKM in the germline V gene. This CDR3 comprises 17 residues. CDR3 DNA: TGTGCCAGCAGCGCTCGACGTGGCCGGGTGGCTAATGAAAAACTGTTTTTT. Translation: CASSARRGRVANEKLFF.

In DNA form, the CDR3 reads TGTGCCAGTAGTATGGGACAGGGCGGCACAGATACGCAGTATTTT. This encodes CASSMGQGGTDTQYF. The gene calls are TRBV19 and TRBJ2-3; the match to TRBD1 covers 9 bases. V gave up 3 bases and J gave up 1 base; unmatched junction bases: 2. Per germline, CDR1 LNHDA and CDR2 SQIVND (reference sequence). The CDR3 runs 15 residues.

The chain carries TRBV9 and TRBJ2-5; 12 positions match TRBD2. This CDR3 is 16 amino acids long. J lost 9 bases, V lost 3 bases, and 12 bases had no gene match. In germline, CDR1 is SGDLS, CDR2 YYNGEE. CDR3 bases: TGTGCCAGCAGCGAGGGGGGACTAGCGGGTCCGTGGGCCCAGTACTTC. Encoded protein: CASSEGGLAGPWAQYF.